Sequencing of this T cell receptor beta chain was carried out in a study of stem cell transplantation in POMP-related autoinflammatory disease. Study findings and constraints: In patients with PRAID, every analyzed T-cell subset tended to show lower diversity and higher clonality. Fewer unique TRB V-J gene pairings were identified in patients with PRAID.

Prominent immunodeficiency with autoinflammation defined PRAID. This clone was detected once. The antigen is not known. From germline, CDR1 is SGHDT and CDR2 YYEEEE. The CDR3 loop spans 17 amino acids. V lost 0 bases to trimming and J lost 2 bases, with 17 bases between them. Method: immunoSEQ multiplex PCR; TCRdb's copy keeps in-frame clones and lacks some. The table includes thousands of clones, just over 90% detected once. Sample: CD8+ T cells from PBMCs, taken before stem cell transplantation. This clonotype originated in a human donor with POMP-related autoinflammation and immune dysregulation (PRAID). The chain has TRBV5-6 and TRBJ1-2; no clear D gene. The CDR3 protein is CASSLAGFTGPNYGYTF. The DNA for the CDR3 is TGTGCCAGCAGCTTGGCCGGGTTTACGGGCCCGAACTATGGCTACACCTTC.